This T cell receptor beta chain was sequenced for a study of T cells in Graves' hyperthyroidism and ophthalmopathy (dated by TCRdb to between 2019 and 2020). In the study overall: Peripheral blood samples were taken at the time of initial diagnosis, prior to any treatment. TCR V-J signatures able to tell the groups apart were searched for in a discovery cohort of approximately 95 patients, of whom over 40 had Graves' ophthalmopathy and roughly 58 had stable Graves' hyperthyroidism. Prospective prediction of ophthalmopathy was tested in an independent validation cohort consisting of 18 to 20 hyperthyroidism patients and 17 patients who later progressed to ophthalmopathy. The roughly 100 discovery patients were divided at random into training and test sets in a 7:3 ratio. The study also compared thyroid tissue and blood T-cell repertoires from more than 5 Graves' hyperthyroidism patients. After sampling, hyperthyroidism patients received methimazole starting at 30 mg daily, and ophthalmopathy patients received high-dose intravenous methylprednisolone. The paper describes TCR Vbeta CDR3 sequencing of around 130 peripheral blood samples, made up of some 42 ophthalmopathy patients, 70 to 80 hyperthyroidism patients and around 17 progressor patients.

What the study reported, not specific to this receptor: In validation, progression to ophthalmopathy was predicted by the model with 70% to 71% sensitivity and nearly 75% specificity, a median of about 6 months before onset. Blood samples also contained most of the expanded thyroid clonotypes (frequency above 0.001), which suggests that blood repertoires may reflect thyroid immune responses. Sample size was not statistically predetermined, and blinding of investigators to group allocation was not performed. A model built on a 13 V-J signature distinguished ophthalmopathy from stable hyperthyroidism, reaching 85% to 90% sensitivity and about 81% specificity in cross-validation and 80%/75% in testing.

The germline V gene (reference sequence) yields GTSNPN for CDR1 and SVGIG for CDR2. There are 17 amino acids in the CDR3, from cysteine to phenylalanine inclusive. The read is trimmed to its CDR3 DNA, 51 bases read in frame from base 1. V is reduced by 3 bases and J by 2 bases, leaving a spacing of 23 bases between them. The TCR beta CDR3 regions were amplified from RNA transcripts. The first round of RT-PCR for the TCR CDR3 was performed with the HTBI primer set and the Qiagen OneStep RT-PCR kit. A second multiplex PCR round built the libraries, followed by size selection and purification. Sequencing of the libraries was done on an Illumina HiSeq2000 using paired-end 100 bp reads. The authors' pipeline ran thus. SOAPnuke was used to process the raw data, with reads discarded if the reads contained adapters or uncalled bases, had a mean Phred below 15, or lacked an exact constant-primer or identifier match. High-quality paired reads were merged using COPE v1.2.5, and each unique nucleotide sequence was defined as a clonotype. MiTCR v1.1 was used to align clonotypes to the IMGT TRBV, TRBD and TRBJ reference segments. Only V-J combinations with frequency above 0.0001, covering 99.2% of repertoires, were analysed. A TCS score was defined as the ratio between F50 (clonal expansion) and ExV (chaos), using BLOSUM62-based TCRdist between CDR3 peptides within each V-J. Welch's t-statistics and random forest reduced approximately 520 V-J features to about 12, which were used in a naive Bayes classifier (R e1071). TCRdb reworked the public reads: Q25 trimming with fastp, MiXCR clone assembly, productive beta chains retained. Merged by CDR3 protein, the rows form single entries marked with the most common genes and DNA. What appears here as the V and J calls and clone size reflects TCRdb's work, not the paper's. Counted in this sample were 350,000 to 400,000 distinct CDR3 sequences; around 14% of them appeared once. The ten most abundant clones make up 8% to 13% of the sample.

This clonotype has a count of ten or more. This receptor's antigen is unknown. No base-level quality is on record; no much larger clone is a single base apart. Stable Graves' hyperthyroidism was defined as no progression to ophthalmopathy during 18 months of follow-up. Hyperthyroidism patients were aged 18 to 65 years and newly diagnosed, with disease duration of less than 2 months. Patients with uncontrolled infections, other autoimmune diseases, pregnancy or lactation were excluded. Diagnoses were established on the basis of clinical symptoms, serum thyroxine and TRAb, thyroid ultrasound, and orbital computed tomography. Ficoll-Paque density gradient centrifugation was used to isolate PBMCs from around 10 ml of fresh peripheral blood. Trizol reagent was used to extract total RNA, and RNA quality was then checked on an Agilent 2100 Bioanalyzer.

This TCR came from a woman aged 55 to 70 with Graves' hyperthyroidism. The sample comprised blood. The rearrangement joined TRBV30 to TRBJ2-7, with no reliable assignment of the D segment. The nucleotide sequence is given as TGTGCCTGGAGCGGCCCTTCCGTGTCGGGTCTAGCCTACGAGCAGTACTTC. Translated, it reads CAWSGPSVSGLAYEQYF.